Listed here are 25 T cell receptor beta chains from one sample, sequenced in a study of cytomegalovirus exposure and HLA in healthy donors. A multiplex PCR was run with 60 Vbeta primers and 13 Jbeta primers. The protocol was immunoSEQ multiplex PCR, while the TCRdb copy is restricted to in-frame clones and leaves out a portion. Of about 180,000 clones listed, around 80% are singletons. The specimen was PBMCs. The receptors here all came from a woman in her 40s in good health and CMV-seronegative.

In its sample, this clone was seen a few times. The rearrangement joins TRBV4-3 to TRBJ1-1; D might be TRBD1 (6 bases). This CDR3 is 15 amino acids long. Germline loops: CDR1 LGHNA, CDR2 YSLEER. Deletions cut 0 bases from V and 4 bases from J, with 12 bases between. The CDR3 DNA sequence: TGCGCCAGCAGCCAAGATAGGGGGTATACCACTGAAGCTTTCTTT. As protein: CASSQDRGYTTEAFF.

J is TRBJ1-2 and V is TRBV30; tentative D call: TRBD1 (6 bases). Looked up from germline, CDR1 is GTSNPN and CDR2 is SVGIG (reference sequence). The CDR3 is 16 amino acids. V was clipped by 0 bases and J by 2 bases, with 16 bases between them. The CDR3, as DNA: TGTGCCTGGAGTGTACGGGGGGCTCGGGGAAACTATGGCTACACCTTC. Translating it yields CAWSVRGARGNYGYTF.

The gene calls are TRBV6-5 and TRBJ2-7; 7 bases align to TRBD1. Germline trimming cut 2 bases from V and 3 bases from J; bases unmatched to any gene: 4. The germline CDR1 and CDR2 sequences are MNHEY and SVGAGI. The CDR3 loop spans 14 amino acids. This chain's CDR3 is CASSYTRDSYEQYF. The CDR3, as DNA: TGTGCCAGCAGTTACACCCGGGACAGCTACGAGCAGTACTTC.

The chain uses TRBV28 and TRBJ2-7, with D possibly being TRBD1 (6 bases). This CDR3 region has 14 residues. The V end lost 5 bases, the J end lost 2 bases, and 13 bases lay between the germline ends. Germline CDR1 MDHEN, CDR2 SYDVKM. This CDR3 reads CASSHRGGTYEQYF. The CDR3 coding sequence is TGTGCCAGCAGTCACAGAGGGGGTACCTACGAGCAGTACTTC.

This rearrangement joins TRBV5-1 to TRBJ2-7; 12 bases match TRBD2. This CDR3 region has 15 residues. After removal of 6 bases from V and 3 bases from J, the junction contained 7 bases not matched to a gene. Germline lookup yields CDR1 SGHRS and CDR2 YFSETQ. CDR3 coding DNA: TGCGCCAGCAATCCTAGCGGGGGGGTCGACTACGAGCAGTACTTC. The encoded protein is CASNPSGGVDYEQYF.

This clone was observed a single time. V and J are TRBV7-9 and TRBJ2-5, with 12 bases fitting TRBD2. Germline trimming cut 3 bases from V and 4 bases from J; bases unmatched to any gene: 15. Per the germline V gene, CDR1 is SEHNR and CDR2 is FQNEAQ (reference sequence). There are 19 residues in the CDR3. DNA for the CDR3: TGTGCCAGCAGCTTTACCCGGGGACTAGCGGGCCAACCAGGAGAGACCCAGTACTTC. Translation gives CASSFTRGLAGQPGETQYF.

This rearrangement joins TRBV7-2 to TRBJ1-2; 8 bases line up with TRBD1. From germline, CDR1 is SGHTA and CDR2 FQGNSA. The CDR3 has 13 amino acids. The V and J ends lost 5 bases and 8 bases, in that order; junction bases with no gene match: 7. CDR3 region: CASSAQGAWGYTF. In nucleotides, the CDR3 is TGTGCCAGCAGCGCCCAGGGGGCCTGGGGCTACACCTTC.

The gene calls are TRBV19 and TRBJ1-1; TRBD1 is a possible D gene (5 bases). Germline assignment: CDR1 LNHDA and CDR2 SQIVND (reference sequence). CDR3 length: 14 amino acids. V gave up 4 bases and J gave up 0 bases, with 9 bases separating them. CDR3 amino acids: CASSRRDLNTEAFF. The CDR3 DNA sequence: TGTGCCAGTAGTAGAAGGGACTTGAACACTGAAGCTTTCTTT.

CDR3 loop: CASRIWDRVGIQETQYF. The CDR3 DNA is TGTGCCAGCAGAATATGGGACAGGGTCGGTATTCAAGAGACCCAGTACTTC. This chain joins TRBV2 and TRBJ2-5; 9 bases line up with TRBD1. CDR1 SNHLY and CDR2 FYNNEI come from the germline V gene. The junction had 13 bases not matched to a gene; V was cut back by 6 bases and J by 2 bases. The CDR3 contains 17 residues.

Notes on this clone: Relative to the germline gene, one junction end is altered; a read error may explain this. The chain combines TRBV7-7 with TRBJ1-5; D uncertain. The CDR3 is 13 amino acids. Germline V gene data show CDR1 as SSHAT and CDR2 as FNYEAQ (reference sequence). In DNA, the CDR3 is TGTGCTAGCAGCTTAGACCCGGGTCAGCCCCAGCATTTT. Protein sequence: CASSLDPGQPQHF.

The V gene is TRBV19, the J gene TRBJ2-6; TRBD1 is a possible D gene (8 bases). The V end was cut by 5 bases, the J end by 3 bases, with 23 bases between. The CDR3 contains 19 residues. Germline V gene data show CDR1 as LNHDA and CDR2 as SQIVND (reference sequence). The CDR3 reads CASSATGEWGRDGANVLTF. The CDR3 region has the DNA TGTGCCAGTAGTGCGACAGGGGAATGGGGGAGGGATGGGGCCAACGTCCTGACTTTC.

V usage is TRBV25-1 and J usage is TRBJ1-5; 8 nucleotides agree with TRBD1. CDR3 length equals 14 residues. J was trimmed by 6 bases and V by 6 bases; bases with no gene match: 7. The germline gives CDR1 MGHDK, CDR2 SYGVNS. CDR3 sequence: CASSDPGGSQPQHF. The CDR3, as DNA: TGTGCCAGCAGCGACCCAGGGGGCAGTCAGCCCCAGCATTTT.

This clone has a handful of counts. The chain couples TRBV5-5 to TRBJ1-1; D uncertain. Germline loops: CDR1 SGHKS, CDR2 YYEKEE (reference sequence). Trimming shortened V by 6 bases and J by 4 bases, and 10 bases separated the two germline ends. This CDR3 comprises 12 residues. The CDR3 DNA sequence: TGTGCCAGCACTTCCCCGAGCACTGAAGCTTTCTTT. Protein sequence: CASTSPSTEAFF.

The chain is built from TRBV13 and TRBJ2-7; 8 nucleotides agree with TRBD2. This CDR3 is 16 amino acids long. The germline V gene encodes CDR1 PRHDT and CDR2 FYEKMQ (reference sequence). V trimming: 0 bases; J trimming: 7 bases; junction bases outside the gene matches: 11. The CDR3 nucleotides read TGTGCCAGCAGCTTAGGCCTGGTTAGCGGGGCTAGGGAGCAGTACTTC. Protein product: CASSLGLVSGAREQYF.

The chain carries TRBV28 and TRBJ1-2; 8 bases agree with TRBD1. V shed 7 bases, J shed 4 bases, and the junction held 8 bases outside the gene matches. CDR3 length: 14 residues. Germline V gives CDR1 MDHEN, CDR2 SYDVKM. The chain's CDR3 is CASTPPGTGYGYTF. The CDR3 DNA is TGTGCCAGCACCCCACCCGGGACAGGCTATGGCTACACCTTC.

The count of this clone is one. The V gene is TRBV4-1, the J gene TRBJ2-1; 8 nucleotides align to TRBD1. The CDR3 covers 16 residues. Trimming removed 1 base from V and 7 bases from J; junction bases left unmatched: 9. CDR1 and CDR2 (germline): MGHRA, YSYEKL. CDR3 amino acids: CASSQVPGQDGNEQFF. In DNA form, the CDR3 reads TGCGCCAGCAGCCAAGTCCCGGGACAGGATGGGAATGAGCAGTTCTTC.

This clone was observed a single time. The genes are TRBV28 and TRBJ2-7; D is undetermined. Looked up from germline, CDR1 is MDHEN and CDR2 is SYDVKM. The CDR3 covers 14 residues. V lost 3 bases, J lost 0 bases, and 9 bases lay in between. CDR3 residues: CASSLSGGSYEQYF. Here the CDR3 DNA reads TGTGCCAGCAGTTTGTCGGGTGGCTCCTACGAGCAGTACTTC.

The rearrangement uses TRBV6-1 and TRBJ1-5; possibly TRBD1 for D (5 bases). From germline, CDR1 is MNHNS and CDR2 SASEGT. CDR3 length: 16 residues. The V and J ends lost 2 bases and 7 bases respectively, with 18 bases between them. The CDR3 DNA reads TGTGCCAGCAGTGAACTTGGGGGGGACGCGGGCCAGCCCCAGCATTTT. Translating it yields CASSELGGDAGQPQHF.

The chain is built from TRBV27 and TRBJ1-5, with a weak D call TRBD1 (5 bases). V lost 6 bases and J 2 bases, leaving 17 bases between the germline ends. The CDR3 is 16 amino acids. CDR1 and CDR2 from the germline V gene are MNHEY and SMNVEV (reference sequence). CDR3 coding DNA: TGTGCCAGCAGCCCCTGGGGAGGGACGGGCAATCAGCCCCAGCATTTT. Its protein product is CASSPWGGTGNQPQHF.

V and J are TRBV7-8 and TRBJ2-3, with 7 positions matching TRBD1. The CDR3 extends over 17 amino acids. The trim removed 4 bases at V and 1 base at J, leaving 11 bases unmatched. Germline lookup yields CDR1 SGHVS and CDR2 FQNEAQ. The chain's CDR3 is CASSSETGTWGTDTQYF. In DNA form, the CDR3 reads TGTGCCAGCAGCTCAGAGACAGGGACATGGGGCACAGATACGCAGTATTTT. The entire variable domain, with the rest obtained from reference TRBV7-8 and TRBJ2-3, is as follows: GAGVSQSPRYKVAKRGQDVALRCDPISGHVSLFWYQQALGQGPEFLTYFQNEAQLDKSGLPSDRFFAERPEGSVSTLKIQRTQQEDSAVYLCASSSETGTWGTDTQYFGPGTRLTVL.

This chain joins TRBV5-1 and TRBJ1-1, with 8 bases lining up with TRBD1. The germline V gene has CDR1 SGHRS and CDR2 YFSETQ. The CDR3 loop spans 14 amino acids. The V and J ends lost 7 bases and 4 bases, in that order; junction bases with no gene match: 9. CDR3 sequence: CASGSGGLSTEAFF. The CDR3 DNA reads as TGCGCCAGCGGATCAGGGGGCTTGAGCACTGAAGCTTTCTTT.

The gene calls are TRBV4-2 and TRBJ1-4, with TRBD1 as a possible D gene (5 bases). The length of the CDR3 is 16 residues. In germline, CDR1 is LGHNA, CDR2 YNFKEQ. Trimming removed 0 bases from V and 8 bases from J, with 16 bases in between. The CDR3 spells CASSQDWQQAGEKLFF. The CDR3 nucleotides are TGTGCCAGCAGCCAAGATTGGCAACAGGCGGGAGAAAAACTGTTTTTT.

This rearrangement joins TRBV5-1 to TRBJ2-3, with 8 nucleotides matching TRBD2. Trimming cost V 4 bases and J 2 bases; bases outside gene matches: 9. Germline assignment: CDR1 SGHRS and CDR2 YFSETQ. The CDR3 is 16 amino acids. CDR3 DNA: TGCGCCAGCAGCCTCGGGGGGGGCATGAACACAGATACGCAGTATTTT. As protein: CASSLGGGMNTDTQYF. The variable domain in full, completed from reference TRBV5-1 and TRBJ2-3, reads KAGVTQTPRYLIKTRGQQVTLSCSPISGHRSVSWYQQTPGQGLQFLFEYFSETQRNKGNFPGRFSGRQFSNSRSEMNVSTLELGDSALYLCASSLGGGMNTDTQYFGPGTRLTVL.

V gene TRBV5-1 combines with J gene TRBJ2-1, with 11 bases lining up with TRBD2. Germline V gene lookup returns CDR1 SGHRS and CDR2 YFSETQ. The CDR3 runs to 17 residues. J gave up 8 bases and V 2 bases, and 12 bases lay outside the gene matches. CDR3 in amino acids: CASSFAGLAGRGDEQFF. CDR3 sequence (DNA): TGCGCCAGCAGCTTCGCCGGACTAGCGGGCCGGGGCGATGAGCAGTTCTTC.

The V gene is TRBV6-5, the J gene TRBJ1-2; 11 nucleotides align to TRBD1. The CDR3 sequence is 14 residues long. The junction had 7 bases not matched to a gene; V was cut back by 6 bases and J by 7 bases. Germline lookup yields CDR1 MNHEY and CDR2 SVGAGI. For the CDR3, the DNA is TGTGCCAGCAGAGACGGGACAGGGGGTAGTGGCTACACCTTC. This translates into CASRDGTGGSGYTF.